The 19 T cell receptor beta chains given below trace back to one sample, sequenced in a study of blood T cells in healthy people across ages. Alongside a J-beta primer mix, a sample-barcoded 5' primer served in a second PCR lasting roughly 7 to 11 cycles. TCRdb ran MiXCR on the 5' RACE reads and lists one entry per CDR3 protein. The data contain about 570,000 distinct CDR3 sequences, 25% to 30% of them seen just once; the ten biggest clones take up roughly 20%. The specimen sequenced was blood. The receptors stem from a woman between 65 and 79 years old in good health.

This chain connects TRBV4-2 to TRBJ2-6; D unclear. V was trimmed by 6 bases and J by 1 base, leaving 10 bases between them. The CDR3 is made up of 15 amino acids. Germline V lookup: CDR1 LGHNA, CDR2 YNFKEQ. The CDR3 DNA sequence: TGTGCCAGCAGGACAATGGAATCTGGGGCCAACGTCCTGACTTTC. It encodes CASRTMESGANVLTF.

This clonotype showed up just a few times. V and J are TRBV7-9 and TRBJ2-7; weak D call: TRBD2 (7 bases). V was cut by 4 bases and J by 6 bases, with 16 bases left in between. This CDR3 spans 14 amino acids. From germline, CDR1 is SEHNR and CDR2 FQNEAQ (reference sequence). CDR3 in amino acids: CASSSATGRAEQYF. The CDR3 coding sequence is TGTGCCAGCAGCTCAGCAACAGGGAGGGCCGAGCAGTACTTC. Full variable domain (outside the CDR3, taken from reference TRBV7-9 and TRBJ2-7): DTGVSQNPRHKITKRGQNVTFRCDPISEHNRLYWYRQTLGQGPEFLTYFQNEAQLEKSRLLSDRFSAERPKGSFSTLEIQRTEQGDSAMYLCASSSATGRAEQYFGPGTRLTVT.

This clonotype has only a few counts. The V gene is TRBV5-5, the J gene TRBJ2-5, with no clear D. CDR1 is SGHKS and CDR2 is YYEKEE in the germline V gene (reference sequence). Deletions cut 4 bases from V and 5 bases from J, with 18 bases between. There are 15 residues in the CDR3. The CDR3 loop reads CASSPGPIKEETQYF. The CDR3, as DNA: TGTGCCAGCAGCCCCGGACCTATAAAGGAGGAGACCCAGTACTTC.

The sample holds a few counts of this clonotype. Likely a read error: the CDR3 ends without its conserved phenylalanine or tryptophan. This chain joins TRBV5-1 and TRBJ2-5, with D uncertain. Between the trimmed V and J ends, which lost 4 bases and 2 bases, there was a span of 3 bases. The CDR3 is 11 residues long. Per the germline V gene, CDR1 is SGHRS and CDR2 is YFSETQ. CDR3 nucleotide sequence: TGCGCCAGCAGCCAACAAGAGACCCAGTACCTC. This encodes CASSQQETQYL.

This clonotype was found a few times. The chain uses TRBV5-1 and TRBJ2-2, with D perhaps assigned TRBD1 or TRBD2 (6 bases each). Germline CDR1 is SGHRS and CDR2 is YFSETQ. The CDR3 covers 15 residues. Trimming pared 4 bases from V and 4 bases from J, leaving 14 bases between. CDR3 coding DNA: TGCGCCAGCAGCAAGGGGGGATCGGTCACCGGGGAGCTGTTTTTT. This encodes CASSKGGSVTGELFF.

This clonotype was seen a handful of times. V gene TRBV20-1 combines with J gene TRBJ2-1, with 14 bases matching TRBD2. Germline CDR1 is DFQATT and CDR2 is SNEGSKA (reference sequence). V lost 6 bases to trimming and J lost 7 bases; unmatched junction nucleotides: 8. This CDR3 has 15 residues. The CDR3 loop is CSATGLAGAGNEQFF. Here the CDR3 DNA reads TGCAGTGCCACGGGACTAGCGGGGGCAGGGAATGAGCAGTTCTTC.

The rearrangement joins TRBV6-2 or TRBV6-3 to TRBJ2-6; 9 bases fit TRBD1. The CDR3 has 17 amino acids. Unmatched junction bases numbered 9, after V lost 8 bases and J lost 1 base. CDR1 is MNHEY and CDR2 is SVGEGT in the germline V gene. The CDR3 sequence: CASSLGQGWSGANVLTF. The CDR3 DNA follows: TGTGCCAGCTCCCTAGGACAGGGGTGGTCTGGGGCCAACGTCCTGACTTTC.

V usage is TRBV20-1 and J usage is TRBJ2-7; 7 positions agree with TRBD2. CDR1 is DFQATT and CDR2 is SNEGSKA in the germline V gene (reference sequence). The CDR3 has 13 residues. The V gene end was trimmed by 0 bases and the J gene end by 7 bases; junction bases not matched to a gene: 6. The CDR3 sequence: CSAREAGRWEQYF. The DNA of the CDR3 is TGCAGTGCTAGAGAGGCCGGGAGGTGGGAGCAGTACTTC.

V usage is TRBV7-3 and J usage is TRBJ1-4, with a weak D call TRBD1 (5 bases). The CDR3 runs 15 residues. V gave up 5 bases and J gave up 4 bases, with 14 bases separating them. The germline CDR1 and CDR2 sequences are SGHTA and FQGTGA. The CDR3 DNA reads TGTGCCAGCAGCCGGGAGACAGTATTTAATGAAAAACTGTTTTTT. It is translated as CASSRETVFNEKLFF.

Regarding this clonotype: This may be a read error, as it is one base from a much larger clone. Here the CDR3 omits its conserved ending phenylalanine or tryptophan, so a read error is the likely source. The CDR3 DNA reads as TGTGCCAGCAGACCCCACGCTAGCGGGGGCAATACGCAGTATTCT. It codes for CASRPHASGGNTQYS. This sequence joins TRBV6-2 or TRBV6-3 and TRBJ2-3; 10 bases match TRBD2. This CDR3 spans 15 amino acids. The junction had 10 bases not matched to a gene; V was cut back by 6 bases and J by 7 bases. Per the germline V gene, CDR1 is MNHEY and CDR2 is SVGEGT.

J is TRBJ1-4 and V is TRBV7-2; D is undetermined. This CDR3 region has 15 residues. Germline-derived CDR1 and CDR2 are SGHTA and FQGNSA. Trimming left V 5 bases short and J 0 bases short, with 10 bases between. CDR3 in DNA: TGTGCCAGCAGCGCCCAGACATCAACTAATGAAAAACTGTTTTTT. Its translation: CASSAQTSTNEKLFF.

V gene TRBV12-3 or TRBV12-4 combines with J gene TRBJ2-5, with TRBD2 matching over 12 bases. The CDR3 covers 15 residues. V lost 5 bases and J lost 7; bases outside the gene matches: 8. The CDR3 bases are TGTGCCAGCAGTCCGGGACTAGCGGGCCCCAGGACCCAGTACTTC. Its protein is CASSPGLAGPRTQYF.

There are a few counts of this clonotype. The V and J genes are TRBV7-9 and TRBJ2-7, with D hard to call. This CDR3 has 14 amino acids. The germline V gene encodes CDR1 SEHNR and CDR2 FQNEAQ (reference sequence). V was shortened by 4 bases and J by 4 bases, with 14 bases between the two germline ends. For the CDR3, the DNA is TGTGCCAGCAGCTCCACGGACGTGGGTTACGAGCAGTACTTC. It codes for CASSSTDVGYEQYF.

The count of this clonotype is one. The rearrangement uses TRBV5-1 and TRBJ1-4; no clear D. Germline V gene data show CDR1 as SGHRS and CDR2 as YFSETQ. The CDR3 length is 15 residues. V lost 1 base and J lost 6, with 13 bases in between. CDR3 in DNA: TGCGCCAGCAGCTTGTTTTCGGGAAGGGATGAAAAACTGTTTTTT. Protein product: CASSLFSGRDEKLFF. Looking up the rest from reference TRBV5-1 and TRBJ1-4 gives the full variable domain: KAGVTQTPRYLIKTRGQQVTLSCSPISGHRSVSWYQQTPGQGLQFLFEYFSETQRNKGNFPGRFSGRQFSNSRSEMNVSTLELGDSALYLCASSLFSGRDEKLFFGSGTQLSVL.

The chain joins TRBV7-2 to TRBJ2-1; D remains unclear. In germline, CDR1 is SGHTA, CDR2 FQGNSA. Trimming shortened V by 5 bases and J by 10 bases, and 15 bases separated the two germline ends. The CDR3 is 13 residues long. This CDR3 reads CASSRFVEAEQFF. The CDR3 bases are TGTGCCAGCAGCCGCTTTGTAGAGGCCGAGCAGTTCTTC. Together with reference TRBV7-2 and TRBJ2-1, the CDR3 gives the full variable domain: GAGVSQSPSNKVTEKGKDVELRCDPISGHTALYWYRQSLGQGLEFLIYFQGNSAPDKSGLPSDRFSAERTGGSVSTLTIQRTQQEDSAVYLCASSRFVEAEQFFGPGTRLTVL.

This clonotype turned up a few times. The chain recombines TRBV20-1 with TRBJ1-2; maybe TRBD1 (6 bases). The germline V gene encodes CDR1 DFQATT and CDR2 SNEGSKA (reference sequence). The CDR3 consists of 15 residues. Trimming cost V 5 bases and J 9 bases, with 25 bases left between them. The CDR3, as DNA: TGCAGTGCTCCAATTGGACGGGGACACGGGTATAGCTACACCTTC. Translating gives CSAPIGRGHGYSYTF.

There are a few counts of this clonotype. An end of the junction does not agree with germline; a read error may underlie this. The V gene is TRBV7-2, the J gene TRBJ1-3; tentative D call: TRBD1 (5 bases). Germline CDR1 and CDR2: SGHTA and FQGNSA. This CDR3 spans 17 amino acids. The CDR3 DNA follows: TGTGCCAGCAGCCAAACTGGGACCGCAAGAACTGGAGACACCATATATTTT. Encoded protein: CASSQTGTARTGDTIYF.

This clonotype was seen a handful of times. The rearrangement links TRBV4-3 to TRBJ2-5, with D perhaps TRBD2 (5 bases). V lost 0 bases to trimming and J lost 5 bases, with 13 bases between them. CDR3 length: 15 residues. Germline V gene sequence: CDR1 LGHNA, CDR2 YSLEER. The CDR3 DNA follows: TGCGCCAGCAGCCAAGATCAAGGCAGGAGGGAGACCCAGTACTTC. Translating it yields CASSQDQGRRETQYF.

This chain joins TRBV7-2 and TRBJ1-5; possible D gene TRBD1, 5 bases. Germline V gives CDR1 SGHTA, CDR2 FQGNSA. V lost 2 bases and J lost 7, with 15 bases in between. The CDR3 runs 15 residues. CDR3 loop: CASSLNRVGVQPQHF. The CDR3 region has the DNA TGTGCCAGCAGCTTAAATAGGGTGGGGGTACAGCCCCAGCATTTT.